A selection of T cell receptor beta chains follows, all from one sample in a study of Ad26.COV2.S vaccination and SARS-CoV-2 variants. The table came from immunoSEQ multiplex PCR; TCRdb's copy has only in-frame clones and leaves some out. The sample has 350,000 to 500,000 clones; roughly 91% are singletons. Sample: peripheral blood, taken in a trial of Ad26.COV2.S vaccine versus placebo. The receptors here all came from a person between 18 and 65 years old who received the Ad26.COV2.S COVID-19 vaccine or a placebo. Both conserved end residues are part of each CDR3. D genes are given only for firm matches. A clone size is listed for some rows: how often the clone was seen (once, few, many), or a class if it is expanded.

clone_size j_call v_call d_call cdr3_nt cdr3_aa
few TRBJ2-3 TRBV24-1 TRBD2 TGTGCCACCAGTGACCCCCTAGCGGGGCCTGAGCAAGATACGCAGTATTTT CATSDPLAGPEQDTQYF
NA TRBJ2-1 TRBV29-1 TRBD2 TGCAGCACGCAAGGCCTAGCGGGTGACAATGAGCAGTTCTTC CSTQGLAGDNEQFF
NA TRBJ2-7 TRBV28 NA TGTGCCAGCAGCTCCGGGACCACAGAGGAGCAGTACTTC CASSSGTTEEQYF
NA TRBJ1-2 TRBV18 NA TGTGCCAGCTCACCACCTCAGGGGAGCAACTATGGCTACACCTTC CASSPPQGSNYGYTF
NA TRBJ2-7 TRBV7-2 TRBD2 TGTGCCAGCAGCTTAGTCGCGACCGGGAGGGGGGGTTACGAGCAGTACTTC CASSLVATGRGGYEQYF
NA TRBJ2-7 TRBV18 NA TGTGCCAGCTCACCGTCAGGGGGCGGGAGAACCTACGAGCAGTACTTC CASSPSGGGRTYEQYF
NA TRBJ2-5 TRBV24-1 TRBD1 TGTGCCACCAGTGACCTAGGGGGCGCGGGTGCAGAGACCCAGTACTTC CATSDLGGAGAETQYF
NA TRBJ2-1 TRBV19 TRBD2 TGTGCCAGTAGTATAGGAGGGAGGGATAATGAGCAGTTCTTC CASSIGGRDNEQFF
NA TRBJ2-7 TRBV19 NA TGTGCCAGCGCTCGAGGCCCAAGGGCATCCGAGCAGTACTTC CASARGPRASEQYF
NA TRBJ1-4 TRBV5-1 NA TGCGCCAGCAGCCTCCTGGGAACTAATGAAAAACTGTTTTTT CASSLLGTNEKLFF
NA TRBJ2-1 TRBV7-6 NA TGTGCCAGCAGCTCCAGCCTGACACACAATGAGCAGTTCTTC CASSSSLTHNEQFF
NA TRBJ2-7 TRBV4-1 NA TGCGCCAGCAGCCAAGGCCTGGGGGAGGTCTCCTACGAGCAGTACTTC CASSQGLGEVSYEQYF
NA TRBJ2-1 TRBV4-3 NA TGCGCCAGCAGGGGGATGAGAGAGCAGTTCTTC CASRGMREQFF
NA TRBJ2-3 TRBV30 NA TGTGCCTGGAGTCTCGGGGGTACTAGCACAGATACGCAGTATTTT CAWSLGGTSTDTQYF
NA TRBJ2-1 TRBV10-3 NA TGTGCCATCAGCGGTTACAGGGGGGGTGAGCAGTTCTTC CAISGYRGGEQFF
NA TRBJ1-1 TRBV15 NA TGTGCCACCAGCAGAGATAGTCGCGAAGCTTTCTTT CATSRDSREAFF
NA TRBJ2-7 TRBV28 TRBD1 TGTGCCAGCAGTCCCTTCGGGACAGGGACCTACGAGCAGTACTTC CASSPFGTGTYEQYF
NA TRBJ2-7 TRBV5-6 NA TGTGCCAGCAGCTTGGCCTGGGACGAGCAGTACTTC CASSLAWDEQYF
once TRBJ2-1 TRBV23-1 NA TGCGCCAGCAGTCAACGCCGGAATAGCAGAAATGAGCAGTTCTTC CASSQRRNSRNEQFF
NA TRBJ2-7 TRBV5-1 NA TGCGCCAGCAGCTTGGATGTGACAGCCCAAGGCGAGCAGTACTTC CASSLDVTAQGEQYF
NA TRBJ2-7 TRBV5-6 TRBD1 TGTGCCAGCAGCCGGGGACAGGTGGACATCGGCGAGCAGTACTTC CASSRGQVDIGEQYF
NA TRBJ1-1 TRBV19 NA TGTGCCAGTAGTATATTTGGCGTAGAAGCTTTCTTT CASSIFGVEAFF
once TRBJ1-3 TRBV28 NA TGTGCCAGCAGCCTGACGAGTGCCGGAAACACCATATATTTT CASSLTSAGNTIYF
NA TRBJ2-5 TRBV7-3 TRBD2 TGTGCCAGCAGCCCAGGGACTAGCGGGACTGGGGAGACCCAGTACTTC CASSPGTSGTGETQYF
NA TRBJ2-7 TRBV7-9 NA TGTGCCAGCAGCTTGGCAGGGGCTCGATCCTACGAGCAGTACTTC CASSLAGARSYEQYF
NA TRBJ2-1 TRBV7-8 TRBD2 TGTGCCAGCAGCTTTGGTAGCGGGAGTTATTCCTACAATGAGCAGTTCTTC CASSFGSGSYSYNEQFF
NA TRBJ2-7 TRBV13 TRBD2 TGTGCCAGCAGCTTGACTAGCGGGAGGGATTACGAGCAGTACTTC CASSLTSGRDYEQYF
NA TRBJ2-1 TRBV7-2 TRBD2 TGTGCCAGCAGCCGCGGGGGTAGCGGGAGCAATGAGCAGTTCTTC CASSRGGSGSNEQFF
NA TRBJ1-4 TRBV7-9 TRBD1 TGTGCCAGCAGCTCGAGGACAGGGCGAGAAAAACTGTTTTTT CASSSRTGREKLFF
few TRBJ1-6 TRBV19 NA TGTGCCAGTAAAGTGACAGCTACTGAGTATAATTCACCCCTCCACTTT CASKVTATEYNSPLHF
NA TRBJ2-5 TRBV4-3 NA TGCGCCAGCAGCCAAAACCTACTAGGAAGGGAGACCCAGTACTTC CASSQNLLGRETQYF
NA TRBJ2-3 TRBV5-4 TRBD1 TGTGCCAGCAGGACAGGGGGCAGGACAGATACGCAGTATTTT CASRTGGRTDTQYF
NA TRBJ2-7 TRBV28 NA TGTGCCAGCCGGGCCCTGGACACCACCTACGAGCAGTACTTC CASRALDTTYEQYF
NA TRBJ2-2 TRBV7-3 TRBD2 TGTGCCAGCAGCTTAACGTTAATGGGTAGCGGGAGAGCCGGGGAGCTGTTTTTT CASSLTLMGSGRAGELFF
NA TRBJ2-2 TRBV5-1 TRBD1 TGCGCCAGCAAGACCGGGACAGTAAACACCGGGGAGCTGTTTTTT CASKTGTVNTGELFF
NA TRBJ1-5 TRBV7-6 NA TGTGCCAGCAGCTTAGGCAGGGGTCAGCCCCAGCATTTT CASSLGRGQPQHF
NA TRBJ2-6 TRBV5-1 NA TGCGCCAGCAGCTTGGGGGCAGACCCCTCTGGGGCCAACGTCCTGACTTTC CASSLGADPSGANVLTF
NA TRBJ1-4 TRBV9 NA TGTGCCAGCAGCCATGGACCCAGGGATAATGAAAAACTGTTTTTT CASSHGPRDNEKLFF
NA TRBJ2-1 TRBV20-1 NA TGCAGTGCATGGAGCTACAATGAGCAGTTCTTC CSAWSYNEQFF
NA TRBJ1-4 TRBV2 NA TGTGCCAGCAGGGGAAGACGGACAACTAATGAAAAACTGTTTTTT CASRGRRTTNEKLFF
few TRBJ1-3 TRBV6-1 NA TGTGCCAGCAGTGAAGCCGCACGGGGAAACACCATATATTTT CASSEAARGNTIYF
NA TRBJ2-7 TRBV3-1/TRBV3-2 TRBD2 TGTGCCAGCAGCCTGACCGGGACTAGCGGGCGATCCTACGAGCAGTACTTC CASSLTGTSGRSYEQYF
NA TRBJ1-1 TRBV28 NA TGTGCCAGCAGGGCAGACATTATGAACACTGAAGCTTTCTTT CASRADIMNTEAFF
NA TRBJ2-7 TRBV4-3 TRBD2 TGCGCCAGCAGCCAAGATAACCGGGAGGGCCGCTACGAGCAGTACTTC CASSQDNREGRYEQYF
NA TRBJ1-4 TRBV7-2 NA TGTGCCAGCAGCTTAACGGGGACGGGCACGGGAGAAAAACTGTTTTTT CASSLTGTGTGEKLFF
NA TRBJ2-2 TRBV7-6 NA TGTGCCAGCAGCTTAGCACAATTGAACACCGGGGAGCTGTTTTTT CASSLAQLNTGELFF
NA TRBJ2-1 TRBV14 TRBD2 TGTGCCAGCAGCCAAGACGGGAGGAGCTCCTACAATGAGCAGTTCTTC CASSQDGRSSYNEQFF
NA TRBJ1-5 TRBV7-8 NA TGTGCCAGCAGCCCTTTGACAGGCTATAGCAATCAGCCCCAGCATTTT CASSPLTGYSNQPQHF
few TRBJ2-1 TRBV5-1 TRBD2 TGCGCCAGCAGCTTGGGGACTAGCGGGAGGGGCAATGAGCAGTTCTTC CASSLGTSGRGNEQFF